This TCR beta chain was recovered during a study of shared clonotypes between healthy human individuals. General study points: Measured sharing among donors was expected to vary with sequencing depth.

CD8 cells classed as naive were CD45RO-negative and positively selected for CCR7, excluding terminally differentiated effector memory CD45RA+ cells. Data came from immunoSEQ multiplex PCR; TCRdb stores just in-frame clones and leaves some out. The sample records more than 600,000 clones, around 90% being singletons. The CDR3 loop spans 13 amino acids. Germline V lookup: CDR1 SGHTA, CDR2 FQGNSA. V lost 3 bases, J lost 11 bases, and 16 bases lay in between. In regard to this clone: Its target is not known.

This receptor was taken from a man aged 25 to 45 in good health. Sequenced: naive CD8+ T cells sorted from blood. The rearrangement links TRBV7-2 to TRBJ1-1; D might be TRBD1 (5 bases). The CDR3 DNA reads TGTGCCAGCAGCTTGGGGGAACAACTGGGTGCTTTCTTT. Translated: CASSLGEQLGAFF. The whole variable domain, filled in from reference TRBV7-2 and TRBJ1-1, reads GAGVSQSPSNKVTEKGKDVELRCDPISGHTALYWYRQSLGQGLEFLIYFQGNSAPDKSGLPSDRFSAERTGGSVSTLTIQRTQQEDSAVYLCASSLGEQLGAFFGQGTRLTVV.